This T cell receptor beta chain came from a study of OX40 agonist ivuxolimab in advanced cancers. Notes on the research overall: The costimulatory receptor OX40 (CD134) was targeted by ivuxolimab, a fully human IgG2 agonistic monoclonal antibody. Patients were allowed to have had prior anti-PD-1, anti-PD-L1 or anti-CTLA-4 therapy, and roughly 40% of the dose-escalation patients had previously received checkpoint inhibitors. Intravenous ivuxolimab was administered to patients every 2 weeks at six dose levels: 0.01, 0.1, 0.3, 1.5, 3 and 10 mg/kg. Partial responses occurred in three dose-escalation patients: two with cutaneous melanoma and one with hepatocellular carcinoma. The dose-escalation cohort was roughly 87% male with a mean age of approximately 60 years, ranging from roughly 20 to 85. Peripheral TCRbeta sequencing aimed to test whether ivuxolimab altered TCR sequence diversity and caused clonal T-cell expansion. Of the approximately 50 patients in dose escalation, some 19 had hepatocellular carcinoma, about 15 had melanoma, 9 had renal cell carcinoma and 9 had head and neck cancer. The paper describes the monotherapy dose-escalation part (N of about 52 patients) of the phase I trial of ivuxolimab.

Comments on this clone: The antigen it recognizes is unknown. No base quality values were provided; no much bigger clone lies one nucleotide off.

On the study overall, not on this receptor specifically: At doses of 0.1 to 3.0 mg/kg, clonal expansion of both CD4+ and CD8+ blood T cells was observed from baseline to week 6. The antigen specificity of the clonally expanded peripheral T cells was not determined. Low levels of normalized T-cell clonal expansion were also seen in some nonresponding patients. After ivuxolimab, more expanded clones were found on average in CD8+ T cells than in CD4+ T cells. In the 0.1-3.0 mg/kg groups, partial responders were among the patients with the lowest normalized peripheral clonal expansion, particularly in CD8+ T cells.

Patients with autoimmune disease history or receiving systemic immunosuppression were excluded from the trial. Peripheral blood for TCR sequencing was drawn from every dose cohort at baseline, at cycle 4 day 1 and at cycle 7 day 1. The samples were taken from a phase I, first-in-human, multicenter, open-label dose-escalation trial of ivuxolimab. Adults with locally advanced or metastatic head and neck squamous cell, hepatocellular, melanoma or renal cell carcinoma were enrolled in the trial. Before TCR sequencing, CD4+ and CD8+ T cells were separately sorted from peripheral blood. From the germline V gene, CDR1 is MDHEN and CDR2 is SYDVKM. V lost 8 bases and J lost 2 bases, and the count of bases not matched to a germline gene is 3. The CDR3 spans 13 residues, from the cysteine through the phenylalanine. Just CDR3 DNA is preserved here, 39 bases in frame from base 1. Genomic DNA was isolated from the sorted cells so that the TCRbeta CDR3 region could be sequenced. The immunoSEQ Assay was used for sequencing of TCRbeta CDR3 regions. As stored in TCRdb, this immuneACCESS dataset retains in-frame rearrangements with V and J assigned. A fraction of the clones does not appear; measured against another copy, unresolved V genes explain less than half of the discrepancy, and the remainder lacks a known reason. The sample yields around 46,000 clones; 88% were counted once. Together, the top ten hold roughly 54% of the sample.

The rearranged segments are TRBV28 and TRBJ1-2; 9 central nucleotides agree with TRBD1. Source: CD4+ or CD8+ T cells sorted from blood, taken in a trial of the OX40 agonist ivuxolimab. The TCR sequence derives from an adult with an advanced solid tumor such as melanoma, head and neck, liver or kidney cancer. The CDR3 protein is CASRGQGNYGYTF. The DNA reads TGTGCCAGCCGAGGACAGGGGAACTATGGCTACACCTTC.